This TCR beta chain emerged from a study of OX40 agonist ivuxolimab in advanced cancers. At the level of the study: Those enrolled were about 80% male, with a mean age of 60 years and ages from roughly 20 to 90.

The trim removed 2 bases at V and 6 bases at J, leaving 10 bases unmatched. Germline V lookup: CDR1 SGHRS, CDR2 YFSETQ. This CDR3 is 15 amino acids long. This clone was counted a single time. Its antigen is not known. TCRdb's copy holds only in-frame clones and misses some; the assay was immunoSEQ multiplex PCR. The sample holds around 57,000 clones; less than 85% are singletons and the top ten take under 0.65%. Regarding the study as a whole: More expanded clones were found, on average, in CD8+ than in CD4+ T cells. Antigen specificity of clonally expanded peripheral T cells was not established. Circulating CD4+ and CD8+ T cells showed clonal expansion by week 6 at 0.1 to 3.0 mg/kg.

Sequenced here: CD4+ or CD8+ T cells sorted from blood, sampled in a trial of the OX40 agonist ivuxolimab. The chain employs TRBV5-1 and TRBJ2-7, with TRBD2 matching over 8 bases. This clonotype was sampled from an adult with an advanced solid tumor such as melanoma, head and neck, liver or kidney cancer. DNA of the CDR3: TGCGCCAGCAGCTTAGCGGGGGTATTCGAGTCCGAGCAGTACTTC. Translation: CASSLAGVFESEQYF. Using reference TRBV5-1 and TRBJ2-7 for the parts outside the CDR3, the full variable domain is KAGVTQTPRYLIKTRGQQVTLSCSPISGHRSVSWYQQTPGQGLQFLFEYFSETQRNKGNFPGRFSGRQFSNSRSEMNVSTLELGDSALYLCASSLAGVFESEQYFGPGTRLTVT.